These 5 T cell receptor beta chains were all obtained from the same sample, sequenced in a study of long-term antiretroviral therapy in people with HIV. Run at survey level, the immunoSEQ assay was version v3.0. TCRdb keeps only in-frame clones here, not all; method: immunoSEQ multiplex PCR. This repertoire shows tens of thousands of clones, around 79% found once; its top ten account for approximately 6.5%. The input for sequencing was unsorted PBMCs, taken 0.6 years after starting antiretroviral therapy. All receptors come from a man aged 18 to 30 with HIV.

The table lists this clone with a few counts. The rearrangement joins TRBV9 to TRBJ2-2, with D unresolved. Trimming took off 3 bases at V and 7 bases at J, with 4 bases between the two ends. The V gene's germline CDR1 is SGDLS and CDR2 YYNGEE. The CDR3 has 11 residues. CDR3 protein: CASSAIGELFF. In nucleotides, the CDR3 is TGTGCCAGCAGCGCTATCGGGGAGCTGTTTTTT.

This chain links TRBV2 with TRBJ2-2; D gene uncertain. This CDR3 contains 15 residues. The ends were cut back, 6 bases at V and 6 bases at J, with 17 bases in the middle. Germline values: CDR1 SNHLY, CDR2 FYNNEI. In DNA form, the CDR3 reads TGTGCCAGCAGCGCCCAGAGCATCGGTTCCGGGGAGCTGTTTTTT. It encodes CASSAQSIGSGELFF.

The CDR3 loop is CASSQEAGIFNEQFF. CDR3 nucleotide sequence: TGCGCCAGCAGCCAAGAGGCGGGAATCTTCAATGAGCAGTTCTTC. The chain joins TRBV4-3 to TRBJ2-1; tentative D call: TRBD2 (6 bases). The ends were cut back, 0 bases at V and 6 bases at J, with 12 bases in the middle. The CDR3 covers 15 residues. Per the germline V gene, CDR1 is LGHNA and CDR2 is YSLEER.

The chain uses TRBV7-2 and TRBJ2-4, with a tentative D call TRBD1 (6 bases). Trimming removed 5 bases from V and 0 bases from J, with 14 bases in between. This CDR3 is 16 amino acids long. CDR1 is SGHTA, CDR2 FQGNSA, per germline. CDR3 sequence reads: CASSPRTALAKNIQYF. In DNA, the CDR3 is TGTGCCAGCAGCCCCCGGACAGCACTAGCCAAAAACATTCAGTACTTC.

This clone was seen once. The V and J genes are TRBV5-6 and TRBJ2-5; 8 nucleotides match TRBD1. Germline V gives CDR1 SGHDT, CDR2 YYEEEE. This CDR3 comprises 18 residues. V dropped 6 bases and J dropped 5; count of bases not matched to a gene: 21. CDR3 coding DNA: TGTGCCAGCACTGACAGGGGATCGGCCCTTAATCCCGGGGAGACCCAGTACTTC. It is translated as CASTDRGSALNPGETQYF.